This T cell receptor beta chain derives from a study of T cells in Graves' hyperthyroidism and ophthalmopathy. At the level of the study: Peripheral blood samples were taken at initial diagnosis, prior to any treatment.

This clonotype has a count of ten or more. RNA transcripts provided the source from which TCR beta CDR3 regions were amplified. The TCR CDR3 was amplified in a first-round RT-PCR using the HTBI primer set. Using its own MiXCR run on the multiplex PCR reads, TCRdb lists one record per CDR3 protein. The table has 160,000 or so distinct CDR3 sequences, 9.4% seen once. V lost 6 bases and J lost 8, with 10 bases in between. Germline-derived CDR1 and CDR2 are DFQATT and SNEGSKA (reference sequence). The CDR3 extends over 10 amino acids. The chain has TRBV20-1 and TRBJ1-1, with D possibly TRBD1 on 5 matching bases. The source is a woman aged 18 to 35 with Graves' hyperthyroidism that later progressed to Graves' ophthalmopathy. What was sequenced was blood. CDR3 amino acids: CSADSLEAFF. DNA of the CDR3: TGCAGTGCCGACAGCTTAGAAGCTTTCTTT.